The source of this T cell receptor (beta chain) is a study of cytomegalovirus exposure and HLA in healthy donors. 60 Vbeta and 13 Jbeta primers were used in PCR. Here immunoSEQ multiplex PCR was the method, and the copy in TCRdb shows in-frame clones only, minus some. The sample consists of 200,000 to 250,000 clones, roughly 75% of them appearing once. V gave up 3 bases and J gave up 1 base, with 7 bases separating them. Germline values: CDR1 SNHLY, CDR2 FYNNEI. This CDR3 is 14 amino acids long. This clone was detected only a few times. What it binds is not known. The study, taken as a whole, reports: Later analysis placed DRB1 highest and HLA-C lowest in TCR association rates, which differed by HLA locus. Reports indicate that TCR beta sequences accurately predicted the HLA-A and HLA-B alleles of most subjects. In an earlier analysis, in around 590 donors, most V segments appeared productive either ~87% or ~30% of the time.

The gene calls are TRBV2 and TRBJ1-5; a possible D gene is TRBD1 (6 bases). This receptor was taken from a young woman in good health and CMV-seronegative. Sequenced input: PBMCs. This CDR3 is CASSEDSSNQPQHF. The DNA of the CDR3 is TGTGCCAGCAGTGAGGACAGCAGCAATCAGCCCCAGCATTTT.